This T cell receptor (beta chain) was obtained from a study of T cells in Graves' hyperthyroidism and ophthalmopathy (dated by TCRdb to between 2018 and 2021). With regard to the full study: Peripheral blood samples were taken at initial diagnosis, before any treatment was given. Following sampling, methimazole starting at 30 mg daily was given to hyperthyroidism patients, and high-dose intravenous methylprednisolone was given to ophthalmopathy patients. The paper describes TCR Vbeta CDR3 sequencing of some 130 peripheral blood samples, made up of some 42 ophthalmopathy patients, over 70 hyperthyroidism patients and roughly 17 progressor patients. The study also compared thyroid tissue and blood T-cell repertoires from several Graves' hyperthyroidism patients. Prospective prediction of ophthalmopathy was tested in an independent validation cohort consisting of about 20 hyperthyroidism patients and 15 or so patients who later progressed to ophthalmopathy. The roughly 99 discovery patients were divided at random into training and test sets in a 7:3 ratio. A discovery cohort of around 100 patients, 43 with Graves' ophthalmopathy and 55 to 60 with stable Graves' hyperthyroidism, was used to find distinguishing TCR V-J signatures.

Moderately to severely active disease, a Clinical Activity Score of at least 3, a NOSPECS grade of at least 4, and a duration under 3 months were present in ophthalmopathy patients. The study excluded patients with uncontrolled infections, other autoimmune diseases, pregnancy or lactation. Diagnoses were established on the basis of clinical symptoms, serum thyroxine and TRAb, thyroid ultrasound, and orbital computed tomography. PBMCs were isolated from more than 8 ml of fresh peripheral blood by Ficoll-Paque density gradient centrifugation. Total RNA was extracted using Trizol reagent, and RNA quality was assessed on an Agilent 2100 Bioanalyzer. Taken from the germline V gene (reference sequence), the CDR1 and CDR2 loops are GTSNPN and SVGIG. From the cysteine up to the phenylalanine, the CDR3 has a length of 11 residues. Solely the CDR3 DNA is kept, with 33 bases framed from the first base. V and J are truncated by 5 bases and 1 base respectively, leaving an intervening sequence of 5 bases.

In its sample, this clonotype was seen many times. Its recognized antigen is unknown. No per-base quality is available; no much larger clone lies one base away. The research as a whole found: Blood samples also contained most of the expanded thyroid clonotypes (frequency above 0.001), which suggests that blood repertoires may reflect thyroid immune responses. In cross-validation, a model built on a 13 V-J signature told ophthalmopathy apart from stable hyperthyroidism with approximately 90% sensitivity and about 81% specificity, and in testing the same model reached 80%/75%. In validation, the model predicted progression to ophthalmopathy a median of roughly 6.5 months before onset, with about 64% sensitivity and roughly 79% specificity. Sample size was not statistically predetermined, and investigators were not blinded to group allocation.

The TCR beta CDR3 regions were amplified from RNA transcripts. A first-round RT-PCR of the TCR CDR3 used the HTBI primer set with the Qiagen OneStep RT-PCR kit. A second multiplex PCR round built the libraries, followed by size selection and purification. Sequencing of the libraries was done on an Illumina HiSeq2000 using paired-end 100 bp reads. As for the authors' bioinformatics: SOAPnuke was used to process the raw data, throwing out any read that contained adapters or uncalled bases, had a mean Phred below 15, or lacked an exact constant-primer or identifier match. High-quality paired reads were merged using COPE v1.2.5, and each unique nucleotide sequence was defined as a clonotype. Clonotypes were aligned to IMGT TRBV, TRBD and TRBJ reference segments using MiTCR v1.1. Only V-J combinations with frequency above 0.0001, covering approximately 99% of repertoires, were analysed. The TCS score was defined as the ratio of F50 (clonal expansion) to E x V (chaos), calculated using BLOSUM62-based TCRdist between CDR3 peptides within each V-J. Welch's t-statistics and random forest reduced around 520 V-J features to some 14, which were used in a naive Bayes classifier (R e1071). TCRdb took the public reads, trimmed them with fastp at Q25, ran MiXCR for clone calling and kept in-frame beta chains. Under each unique CDR3 protein, matching rows form one entry showing the most common genes and DNA. The V and J calls reflect TCRdb's pipeline rather than the authors' work. The sample table contains approximately 430,000 distinct CDR3 sequences; only one count was recorded for approximately 15% of them. The ten top clones hold about 13% of the sample.

The sample taken for sequencing was blood. This chain is built from TRBV30 and TRBJ1-2; too little of a D gene remains to name it. The source is a man younger than 30 with Graves' ophthalmopathy. The CDR3 has the sequence CAWSNNYGYTF. Here is the DNA: TGTGCCTGGTCTAATAACTATGGCTACACCTTC.